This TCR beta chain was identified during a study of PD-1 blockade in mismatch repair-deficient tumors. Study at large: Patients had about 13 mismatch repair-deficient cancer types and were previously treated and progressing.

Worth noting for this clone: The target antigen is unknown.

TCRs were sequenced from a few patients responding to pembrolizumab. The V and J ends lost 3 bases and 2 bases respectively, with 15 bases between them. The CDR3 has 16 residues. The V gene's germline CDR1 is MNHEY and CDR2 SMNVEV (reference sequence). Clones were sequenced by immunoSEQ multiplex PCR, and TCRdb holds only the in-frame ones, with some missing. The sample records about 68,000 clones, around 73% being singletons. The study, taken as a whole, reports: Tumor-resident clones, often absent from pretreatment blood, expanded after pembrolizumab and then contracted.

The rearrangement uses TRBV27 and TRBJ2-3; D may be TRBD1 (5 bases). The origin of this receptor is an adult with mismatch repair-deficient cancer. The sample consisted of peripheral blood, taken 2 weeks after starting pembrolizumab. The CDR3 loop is CASSFNWGSNTDTQYF. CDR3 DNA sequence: TGTGCCAGCAGTTTCAATTGGGGCAGCAACACAGATACGCAGTATTTT.